Included here is one TCR beta chain sequence, with context. This clonotype was counted at least ten times. Its antigen target is currently unknown. No much larger clone is present one base from it, and per-base qualities are unavailable. The run used an Illumina HiSeq 1500. TCRdb reran the public reads through fastp at Q25 and MiXCR, keeping productive beta chains. Entries that share a CDR3 protein sequence are merged under the most common genes and DNA. The sample has 80,000 or so distinct CDR3 sequences on record, around 37% of them singletons. The ten largest make up roughly 93% of the sample. These data are taken from a study of T cell repertoires in cytomegalovirus infection (dated by TCRdb to 2018 to 2020). At the level of the whole study: Alongside well-studied HLA-B-restricted epitopes, the peptide stimulations were aimed at recently identified HLA-C-restricted CMV epitopes, whose presentation resists viral immunomodulation. Donor HLA type was relevant to the analysis, as public TCR beta signatures indicated carriage of CMV infection together with the matching HLA type. What the research found in general, with its limitations: In the ex vivo response, HLA-C-restricted CMV-specific TCR beta clonotypes were dominant, and in two of eight donors the single most frequent clonotype came from this HLA-C-restricted group. In both this cohort and an independent roughly 350-donor cohort, the cumulative frequency of public TCR beta family members distinguished carriers of CMV infection plus the relevant HLA type.

The CDR3 sequence holds 16 residues, the cysteine and phenylalanine included. CDR3 DNA is the only sequence kept; it has 48 bases, read in frame from the first base. The germline V gene sets CDR1 to SGHDN and CDR2 to FVKESK. Trimming removed 0 bases from V and 4 bases from J, leaving 13 bases between the germline ends. Per the publication, the treatment or condition label means: in vitro stimulation with specific CMV peptide epitopes to enrich CMV-specific T cells. The chain uses TRBV14 and TRBJ2-1, with the D gene not clear enough to name. The source material was CD8+ T cells from cultured PBMCs, sampled from culture after CMV antigen stimulation. The TCR comes from a human donor in good health (CMV status not recorded). Some clones in this sample may be carry-over from other donors' samples. The DNA sequence is given as TGTGCCAGCAGCCAAGACCTGCCGCGATTTTACAATGAGCAGTTCTTC. Translated, this gives CASSQDLPRFYNEQFF.